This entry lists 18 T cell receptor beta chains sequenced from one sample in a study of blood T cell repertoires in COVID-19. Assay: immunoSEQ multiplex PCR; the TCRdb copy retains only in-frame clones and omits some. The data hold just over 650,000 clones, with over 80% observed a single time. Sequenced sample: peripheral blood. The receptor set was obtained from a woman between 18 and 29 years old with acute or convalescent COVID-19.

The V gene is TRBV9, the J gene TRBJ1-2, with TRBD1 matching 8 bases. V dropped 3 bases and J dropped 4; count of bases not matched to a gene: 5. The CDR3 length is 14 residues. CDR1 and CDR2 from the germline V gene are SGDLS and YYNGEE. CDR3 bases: TGTGCCAGCAGCGGCACCGGACAGGGCTATGGCTACACCTTC. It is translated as CASSGTGQGYGYTF.

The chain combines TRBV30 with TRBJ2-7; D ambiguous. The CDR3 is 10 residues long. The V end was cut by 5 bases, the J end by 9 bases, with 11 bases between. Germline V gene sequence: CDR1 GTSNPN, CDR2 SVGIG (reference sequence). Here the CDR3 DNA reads TGTGCCTGGGGCCCCAGAGGGCAGTACTTC. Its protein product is CAWGPRGQYF.

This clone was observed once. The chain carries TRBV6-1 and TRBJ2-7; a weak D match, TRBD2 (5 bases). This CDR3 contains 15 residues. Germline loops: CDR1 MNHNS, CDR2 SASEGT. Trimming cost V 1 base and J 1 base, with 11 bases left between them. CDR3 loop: CASSEGPRLSYEQYF. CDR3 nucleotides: TGTGCCAGCAGTGAAGGCCCACGACTATCCTACGAGCAGTACTTC.

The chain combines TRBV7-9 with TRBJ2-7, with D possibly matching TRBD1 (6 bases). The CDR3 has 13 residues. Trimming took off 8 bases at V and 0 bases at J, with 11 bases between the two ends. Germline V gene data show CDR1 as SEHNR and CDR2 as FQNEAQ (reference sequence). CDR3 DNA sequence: TGTGCCAGCCAGGACAGAAGCTCCTACGAGCAGTACTTC. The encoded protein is CASQDRSSYEQYF.

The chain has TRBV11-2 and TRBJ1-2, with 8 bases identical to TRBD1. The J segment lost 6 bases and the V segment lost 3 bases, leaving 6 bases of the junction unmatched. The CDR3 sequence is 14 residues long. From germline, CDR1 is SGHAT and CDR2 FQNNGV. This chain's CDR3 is CASSFGQGLDGYTF. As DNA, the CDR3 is TGTGCCAGCAGCTTCGGACAGGGATTGGATGGCTACACCTTC.

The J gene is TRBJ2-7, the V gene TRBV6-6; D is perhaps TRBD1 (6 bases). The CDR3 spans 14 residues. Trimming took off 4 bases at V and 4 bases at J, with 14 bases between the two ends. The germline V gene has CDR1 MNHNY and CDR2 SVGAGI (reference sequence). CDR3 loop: CASSSPHREYEQYF. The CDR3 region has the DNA TGTGCCAGCAGTTCCCCCCACAGGGAGTACGAGCAGTACTTC.

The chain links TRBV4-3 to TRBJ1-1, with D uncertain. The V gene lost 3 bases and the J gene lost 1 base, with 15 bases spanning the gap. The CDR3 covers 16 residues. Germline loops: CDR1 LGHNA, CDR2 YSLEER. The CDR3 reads CASSQTGKFGNTEAFF. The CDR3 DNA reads TGCGCCAGCAGCCAGACCGGGAAGTTCGGGAACACTGAAGCTTTCTTT.

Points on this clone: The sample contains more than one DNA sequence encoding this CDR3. The DNA for the CDR3 is TGTGCCAGCAGCGTTGGACTAGCAAGCTCCTACGAGCAGTACTTC. Translated, it gives CASSVGLASSYEQYF. V is TRBV9 and J is TRBJ2-7; 8 nucleotides match TRBD2. Germline CDR1 is SGDLS and CDR2 is YYNGEE. This CDR3 is built from 15 residues. The V gene end was trimmed by 2 bases and the J gene end by 0 bases; junction bases not matched to a gene: 4.

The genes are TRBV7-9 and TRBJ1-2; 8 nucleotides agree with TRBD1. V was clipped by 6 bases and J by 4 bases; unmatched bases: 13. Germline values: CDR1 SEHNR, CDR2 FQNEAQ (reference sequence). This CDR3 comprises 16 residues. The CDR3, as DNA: TGTGCCAGCAGGATAACACCTGACAGGGGTAGCTATGGCTACACCTTC. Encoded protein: CASRITPDRGSYGYTF.

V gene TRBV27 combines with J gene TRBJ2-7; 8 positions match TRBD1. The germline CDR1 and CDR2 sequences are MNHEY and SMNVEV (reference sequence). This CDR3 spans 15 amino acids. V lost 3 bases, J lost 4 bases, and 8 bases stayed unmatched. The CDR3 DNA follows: TGTGCCAGCAGTTTCGGGGACAGGCCCAATTACGAGCAGTACTTC. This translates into CASSFGDRPNYEQYF.

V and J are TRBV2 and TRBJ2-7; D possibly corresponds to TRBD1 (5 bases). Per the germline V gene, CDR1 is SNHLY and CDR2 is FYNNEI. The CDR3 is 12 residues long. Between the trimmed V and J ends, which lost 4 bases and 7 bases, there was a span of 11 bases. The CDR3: CASSGQQWEQYF. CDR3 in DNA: TGTGCCAGCAGTGGACAGCAGTGGGAGCAGTACTTC.

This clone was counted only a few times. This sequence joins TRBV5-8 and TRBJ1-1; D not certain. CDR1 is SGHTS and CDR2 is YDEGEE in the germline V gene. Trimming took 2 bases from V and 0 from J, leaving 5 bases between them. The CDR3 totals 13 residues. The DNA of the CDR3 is TGTGCCAGCAGCTTACAGATGAACACTGAAGCTTTCTTT. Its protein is CASSLQMNTEAFF.

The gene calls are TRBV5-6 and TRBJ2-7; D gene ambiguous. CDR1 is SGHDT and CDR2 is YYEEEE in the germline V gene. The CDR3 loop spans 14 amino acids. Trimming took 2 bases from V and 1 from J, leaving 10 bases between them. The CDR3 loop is CASSFADSSYEQYF. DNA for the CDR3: TGTGCCAGCAGCTTCGCAGATTCATCCTACGAGCAGTACTTC.

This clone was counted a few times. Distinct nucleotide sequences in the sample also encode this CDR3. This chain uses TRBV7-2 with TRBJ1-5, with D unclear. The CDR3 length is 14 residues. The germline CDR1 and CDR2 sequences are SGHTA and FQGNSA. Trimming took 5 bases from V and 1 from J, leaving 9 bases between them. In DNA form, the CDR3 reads TGTGCCAGCAGCCCCAGGTTAAGCAATCAGCCCCAGCATTTT. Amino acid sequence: CASSPRLSNQPQHF.

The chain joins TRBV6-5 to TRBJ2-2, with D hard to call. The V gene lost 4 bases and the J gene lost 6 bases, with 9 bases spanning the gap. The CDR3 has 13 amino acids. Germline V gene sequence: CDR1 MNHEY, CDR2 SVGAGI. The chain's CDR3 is CASSWHQAGELFF. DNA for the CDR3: TGTGCCAGCAGTTGGCACCAAGCCGGGGAGCTGTTTTTT.

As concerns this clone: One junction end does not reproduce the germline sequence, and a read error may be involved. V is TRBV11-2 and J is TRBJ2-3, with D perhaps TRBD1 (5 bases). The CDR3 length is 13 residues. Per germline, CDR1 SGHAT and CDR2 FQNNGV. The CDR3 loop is CASSWVLGSLGDF. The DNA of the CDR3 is TGTGCCAGCAGCTGGGTCCTGGGGTCGCTAGGGGATTTT.

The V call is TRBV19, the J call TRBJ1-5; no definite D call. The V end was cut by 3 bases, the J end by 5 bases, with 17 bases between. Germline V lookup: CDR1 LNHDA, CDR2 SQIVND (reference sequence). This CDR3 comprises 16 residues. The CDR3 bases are TGTGCCAGTAGTATGATGGGAGGGCGCGCGTATCAGCCCCAGCATTTT. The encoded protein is CASSMMGGRAYQPQHF.

The CDR3: CASSQMPGQGFYEQYF. The CDR3 DNA reads as TGTGCCAGCAGCCAGATGCCGGGACAGGGGTTCTACGAGCAGTACTTC. V is TRBV11-2 and J is TRBJ2-7; 10 positions match TRBD1. V trimming: 5 bases; J trimming: 3 bases; junction bases outside the gene matches: 10. The CDR3 has 16 residues. Germline V gene sequence: CDR1 SGHAT, CDR2 FQNNGV.